This entry lists 10 T cell receptor beta chains sequenced from one sample in a study of CD8 T cells in ankylosing spondylitis. Study-wide results and limits: What seemed typical of ankylosing spondylitis blood was a TCR beta motif built from about 8 highly homologous variants.

Which antigens these TCRs recognize remains unknown. TCRdb ran MiXCR on the 5' RACE reads and lists one entry per CDR3 protein. The table records 450,000 to 550,000 distinct CDR3 sequences, roughly 5.2% of them present only once. The sample consisted of blood, either unsorted or a sorted T cell fraction (not recorded which). These receptor sequences come from a male donor with ankylosing spondylitis.

This clonotype came up many times. V gene TRBV6-1 combines with J gene TRBJ1-6; unclear D gene. The CDR3 covers 14 residues. Trimming shortened V by 7 bases and J by 10 bases, and 17 bases separated the two germline ends. Looked up from germline, CDR1 is MNHNS and CDR2 is SASEGT. The CDR3 sequence: CASTETPEGSPLHF. CDR3 sequence (DNA): TGTGCCAGCACTGAGACCCCAGAAGGGTCACCCCTCCACTTT.

In its sample, this clonotype was seen a few times. The chain's CDR3 is CASSSHRYPTPPYEQYF. The CDR3 nucleotides are TGTGCCAGCAGTTCCCACAGGTACCCGACCCCCCCCTACGAGCAGTACTTC. The chain joins TRBV28 to TRBJ2-7; perhaps TRBD1 as D (5 bases). The V and J ends lost 4 bases and 2 bases respectively, with 21 bases between them. Germline assignment: CDR1 MDHEN and CDR2 SYDVKM. This CDR3 region has 17 residues.

This clonotype showed up many times. The genes are TRBV11-3 and TRBJ1-3; 12 nucleotides line up with TRBD1. The germline V gene has CDR1 SGHNT and CDR2 YENEEA. V shed 6 bases, J shed 0 bases, and the junction held 9 bases outside the gene matches. The CDR3 extends over 18 amino acids. DNA of the CDR3: TGTGCCAGCAGAGATGGGACAGGGGGCCGGCGCTCTGGAAACACCATATATTTT. Amino acids: CASRDGTGGRRSGNTIYF.

This clonotype was observed at least ten times. The V call is TRBV29-1, the J call TRBJ2-7; tentatively, D is TRBD1 or TRBD2 (5 bases each). CDR1 is SQVTM and CDR2 is ANQGSEA in the germline V gene. V lost 4 bases, J lost 2 bases, and 12 bases lay in between. The CDR3 totals 13 residues. As DNA, the CDR3 is TGCAGCGTTGGATGGGGGTCCGCCTACGAGCAGTACTTC. This translates into CSVGWGSAYEQYF.

This clonotype has ten or more counts. This chain uses TRBV6-2 or TRBV6-3 with TRBJ2-1; TRBD2 matches at 12 bases. Losses at the gene ends were 5 bases for V and 8 bases for J; bases not matched to a gene: 7. The CDR3 consists of 15 residues. Germline CDR1 reads MNHEY; CDR2 reads SVGEGT. This chain's CDR3 is CASSPGLAGWDEQFF. For the CDR3, the DNA is TGTGCCAGCAGTCCAGGACTAGCGGGATGGGATGAGCAGTTCTTC.

This clonotype was recorded many times. The chain carries TRBV5-5 and TRBJ2-1, with TRBD2 identical over 10 bases. CDR3 length equals 16 residues. Germline V gene data show CDR1 as SGHKS and CDR2 as YYEKEE (reference sequence). V gave up 4 bases and J gave up 3 bases; unmatched junction bases: 7. The CDR3 coding sequence is TGTGCCAGCAGCCGCACAACTAGCGGGAACTACAATGAGCAGTTCTTC. Amino acid sequence: CASSRTTSGNYNEQFF. Looking up the rest from reference TRBV5-5 and TRBJ2-1 gives the full variable domain: DAGVTQSPTHLIKTRGQQVTLRCSPISGHKSVSWYQQVLGQGPQFIFQYYEKEERGRGNFPDRFSARQFPNYSSELNVNALLLGDSALYLCASSRTTSGNYNEQFFGPGTRLTVL.

The table lists this clonotype with a few counts. The chain has TRBV27 and TRBJ2-7; D is perhaps TRBD2 (6 bases). Trimming removed 6 bases from V and 2 bases from J, with 17 bases in between. This CDR3 region has 15 residues. Germline CDR1 reads MNHEY; CDR2 reads SMNVEV (reference sequence). CDR3 amino acids: CASSPGGEWAYEQYF. In nucleotides, the CDR3 is TGTGCCAGCAGCCCTGGCGGGGAATGGGCCTACGAGCAGTACTTC.

This clonotype was observed at least ten times. The J gene is TRBJ2-5, the V gene TRBV5-1; 7 nucleotides align to TRBD1. Germline trimming cut 0 bases from V and 4 bases from J; bases unmatched to any gene: 6. The germline gives CDR1 SGHRS, CDR2 YFSETQ. The CDR3 loop spans 15 amino acids. Written as DNA, the CDR3 is TGCGCCAGCAGCTTGGTCCAGGGACAGAGAGAGACCCAGTACTTC. Protein product: CASSLVQGQRETQYF.

Comment on this clonotype: A much larger clonotype is one base distant, so this may be a read error. The rearrangement uses TRBV29-1 and TRBJ2-5, with 8 bases aligning to TRBD1. This CDR3 is 16 amino acids long. Trimming at V came to 2 bases and at J to 9 bases, leaving 17 bases not matched to a gene. CDR1 is SQVTM, CDR2 ANQGSEA, per germline. The CDR3 DNA sequence: TGCAGCGTTGAACCCTTCCCCAGGGGGCGCGGGGAGTCCCAGTACTTC. This encodes CSVEPFPRGRGESQYF.

This clonotype has ten or more counts. The rearrangement uses TRBV20-1 and TRBJ1-1, with 10 positions matching TRBD1. CDR1 and CDR2 from the germline V gene are DFQATT and SNEGSKA (reference sequence). The CDR3 consists of 12 residues. J gave up 7 bases and V 6 bases, and 5 bases lay outside the gene matches. CDR3 sequence reads: CSAYRDRGEAFF. CDR3 DNA: TGCAGTGCGTACCGGGACAGGGGTGAAGCTTTCTTT.